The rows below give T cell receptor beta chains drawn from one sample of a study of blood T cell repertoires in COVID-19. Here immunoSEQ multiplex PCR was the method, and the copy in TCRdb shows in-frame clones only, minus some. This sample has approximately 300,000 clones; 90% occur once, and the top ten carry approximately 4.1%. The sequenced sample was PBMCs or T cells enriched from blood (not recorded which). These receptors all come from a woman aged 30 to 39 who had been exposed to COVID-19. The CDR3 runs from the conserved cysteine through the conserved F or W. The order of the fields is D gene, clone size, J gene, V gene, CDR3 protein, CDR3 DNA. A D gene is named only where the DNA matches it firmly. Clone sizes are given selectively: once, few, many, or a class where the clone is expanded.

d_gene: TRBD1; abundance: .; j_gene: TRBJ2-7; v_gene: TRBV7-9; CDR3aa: CASGTVTSREQYF; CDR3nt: TGTGCCAGCGGGACAGTCACATCTCGGGAGCAGTACTTC
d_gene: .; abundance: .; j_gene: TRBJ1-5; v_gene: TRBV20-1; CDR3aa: CSASSGGNQPQHF; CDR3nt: TGCAGTGCTAGTTCGGGGGGCAATCAGCCCCAGCATTTT
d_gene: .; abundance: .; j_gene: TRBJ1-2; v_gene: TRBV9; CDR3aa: CASSSRGSAKGYTF; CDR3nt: TGTGCCAGCAGCTCCCGGGGGAGCGCTAAAGGCTACACCTTC
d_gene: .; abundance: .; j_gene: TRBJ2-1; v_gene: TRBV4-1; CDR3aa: CASSHRSVRGAFYNEQFF; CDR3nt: TGCGCCAGCAGCCACCGCTCGGTCCGGGGGGCGTTTTACAATGAGCAGTTCTTC
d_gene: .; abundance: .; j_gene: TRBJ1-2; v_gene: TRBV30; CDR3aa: CACRDSNNYGYTF; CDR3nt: TGTGCCTGTAGAGACAGTAATAACTATGGCTACACCTTC
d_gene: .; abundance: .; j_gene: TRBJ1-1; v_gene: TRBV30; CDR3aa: CAWAPFGGFGTEAFF; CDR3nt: TGTGCCTGGGCGCCTTTCGGGGGTTTTGGCACTGAAGCTTTCTTT
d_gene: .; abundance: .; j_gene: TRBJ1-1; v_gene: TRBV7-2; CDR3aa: CASSSLAGHLGTEAFF; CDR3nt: TGTGCCAGCAGCTCCCTGGCCGGACACCTGGGCACTGAAGCTTTCTTT
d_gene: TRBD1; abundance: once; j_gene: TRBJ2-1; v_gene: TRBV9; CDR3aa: CASSPRTGFNEQFF; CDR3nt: TGTGCCAGCAGCCCCCGGACAGGGTTCAATGAGCAGTTCTTC
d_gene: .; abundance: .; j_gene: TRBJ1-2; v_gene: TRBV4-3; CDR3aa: CASSQAGWSVHGANYGYTF; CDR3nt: TGCGCCAGCAGCCAAGCAGGGTGGTCCGTTCATGGAGCTAACTATGGCTACACCTTC
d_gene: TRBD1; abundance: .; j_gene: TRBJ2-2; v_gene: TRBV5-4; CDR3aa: CASSVQGAGELFF; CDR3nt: TGTGCCAGCAGCGTACAGGGGGCCGGGGAGCTGTTTTTT
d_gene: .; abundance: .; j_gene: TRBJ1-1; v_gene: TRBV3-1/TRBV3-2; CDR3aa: CASSPLGGNTEAFF; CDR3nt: TGTGCCAGCAGCCCCCTCGGTGGGAACACTGAAGCTTTCTTT
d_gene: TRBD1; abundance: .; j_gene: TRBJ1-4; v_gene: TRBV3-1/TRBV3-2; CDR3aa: CASSRRQGLGEKLFF; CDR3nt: TGTGCCAGCAGCCGACGACAGGGGTTAGGTGAAAAACTGTTTTTT
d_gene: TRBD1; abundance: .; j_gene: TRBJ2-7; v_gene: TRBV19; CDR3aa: CASSTQGAGEQYF; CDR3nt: TGTGCCAGTAGCACTCAGGGGGCTGGGGAGCAGTACTTC
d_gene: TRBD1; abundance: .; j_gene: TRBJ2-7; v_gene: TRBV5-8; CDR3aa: CASSLTGTGSYEQYF; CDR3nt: TGTGCCAGCAGCTTAACCGGGACAGGGTCCTACGAGCAGTACTTC
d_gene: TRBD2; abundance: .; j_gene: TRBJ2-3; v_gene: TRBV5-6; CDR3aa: CASTSSGGVDTQYF; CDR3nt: TGTGCCAGCACCTCTAGCGGGGGAGTAGATACGCAGTATTTT
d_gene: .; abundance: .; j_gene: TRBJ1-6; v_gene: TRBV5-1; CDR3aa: CASSLSYGVGSPLHF; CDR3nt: TGCGCCAGCAGCTTATCGTACGGGGTCGGTTCACCCCTCCACTTT
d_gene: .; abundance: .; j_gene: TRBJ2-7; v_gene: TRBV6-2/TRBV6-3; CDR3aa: CASSYSMRGQYF; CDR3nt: TGTGCCAGCAGTTACTCGATGCGCGGGCAGTACTTC
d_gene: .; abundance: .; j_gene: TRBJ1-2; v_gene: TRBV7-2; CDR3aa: CASSPSTGNYGYTF; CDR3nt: TGTGCCAGCAGCCCGTCGACGGGGAATTATGGCTACACCTTC
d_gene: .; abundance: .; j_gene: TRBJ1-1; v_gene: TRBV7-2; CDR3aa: CASSSQGGDTEAFF; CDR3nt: TGTGCCAGCAGCTCACAGGGAGGGGACACTGAAGCTTTCTTT
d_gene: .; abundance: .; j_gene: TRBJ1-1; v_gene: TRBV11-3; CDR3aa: CASSLSRDTEAFF; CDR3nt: TGTGCCAGCAGCTTATCACGGGACACTGAAGCTTTCTTT
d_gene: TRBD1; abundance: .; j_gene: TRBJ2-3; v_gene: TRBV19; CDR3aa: CASSPIGTGGEEADTQYF; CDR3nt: TGTGCCAGTAGTCCCATTGGGACAGGGGGGGAGGAAGCAGATACGCAGTATTTT
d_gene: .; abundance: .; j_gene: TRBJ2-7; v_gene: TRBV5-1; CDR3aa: CASSLDRAVYEQYF; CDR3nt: TGCGCCAGCAGCTTGGACAGGGCGGTTTACGAGCAGTACTTC
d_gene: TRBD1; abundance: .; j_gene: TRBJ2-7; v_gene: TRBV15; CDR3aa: CATSRGGTGGFEQYF; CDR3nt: TGTGCCACCAGCAGAGGAGGGACAGGGGGTTTCGAGCAGTACTTC
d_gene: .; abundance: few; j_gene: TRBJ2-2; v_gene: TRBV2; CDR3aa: CASTFGEGGELFF; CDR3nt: TGTGCCAGCACATTCGGCGAGGGCGGGGAGCTGTTTTTT
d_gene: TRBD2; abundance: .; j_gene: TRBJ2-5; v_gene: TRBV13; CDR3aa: CASSLLGGGQETQYF; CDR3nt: TGTGCCAGCAGCTTACTCGGGGGGGGTCAAGAGACCCAGTACTTC
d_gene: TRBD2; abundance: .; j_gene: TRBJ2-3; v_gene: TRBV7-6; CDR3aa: CASTLEFSASGLTDTQYF; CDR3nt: TGTGCCAGCACCTTAGAGTTTTCGGCTAGCGGACTCACAGATACGCAGTATTTT
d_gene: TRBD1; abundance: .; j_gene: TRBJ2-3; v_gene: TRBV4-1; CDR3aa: CASSQGDRQSTDTQYF; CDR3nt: TGCGCCAGCAGCCAAGGGGACAGGCAAAGCACAGATACGCAGTATTTT
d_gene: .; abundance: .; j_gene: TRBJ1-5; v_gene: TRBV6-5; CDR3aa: CASAGAFNQPQHF; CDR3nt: TGTGCAAGTGCAGGGGCGTTCAATCAGCCCCAGCATTTT
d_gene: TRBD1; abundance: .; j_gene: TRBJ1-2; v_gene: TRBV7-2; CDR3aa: CASSYWTGNYGYTF; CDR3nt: TGTGCCAGCAGCTACTGGACAGGGAACTATGGCTACACCTTC
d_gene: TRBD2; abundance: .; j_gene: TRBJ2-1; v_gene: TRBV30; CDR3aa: CAWRDLAGGRAEQFF; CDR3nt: TGTGCCTGGAGGGACTTAGCGGGGGGGCGGGCTGAGCAGTTCTTC
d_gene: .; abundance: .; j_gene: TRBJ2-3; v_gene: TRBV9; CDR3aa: CASSVSVTDTQYF; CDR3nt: TGTGCCAGCAGCGTATCCGTCACAGATACGCAGTATTTT
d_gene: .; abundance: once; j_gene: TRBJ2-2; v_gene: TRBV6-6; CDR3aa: CASSLRDRNTGELFF; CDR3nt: TGTGCCAGCAGCCTGCGGGACAGAAACACCGGGGAGCTGTTTTTT
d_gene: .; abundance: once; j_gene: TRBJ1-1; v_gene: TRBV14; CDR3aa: CASSQDRGTEAFF; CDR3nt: TGTGCCAGCAGCCAAGATCGCGGGACTGAAGCTTTCTTT
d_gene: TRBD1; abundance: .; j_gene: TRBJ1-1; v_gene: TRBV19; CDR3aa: CASSIGTGATEAFF; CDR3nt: TGTGCCAGTAGTATCGGGACAGGGGCCACTGAAGCTTTCTTT
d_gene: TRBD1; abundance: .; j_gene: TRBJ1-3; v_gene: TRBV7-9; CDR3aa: CASSREQGIPRSGNTIYF; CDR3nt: TGTGCCAGCAGCCGGGAACAGGGGATCCCCCGGTCTGGAAACACCATATATTTT
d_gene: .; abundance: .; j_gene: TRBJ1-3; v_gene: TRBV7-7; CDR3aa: CASSLGQMAGNTIYF; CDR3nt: TGTGCCAGCAGCCTCGGACAGATGGCTGGAAACACCATATATTTT
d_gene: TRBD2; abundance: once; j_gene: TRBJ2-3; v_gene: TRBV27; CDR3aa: CASNPTPGLITDTQYF; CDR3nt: TGTGCCAGCAACCCAACCCCGGGACTAATCACAGATACGCAGTATTTT
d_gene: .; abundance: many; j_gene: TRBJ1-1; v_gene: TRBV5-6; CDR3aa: CASSPSAGTEAFF; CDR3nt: TGTGCCAGCAGCCCATCCGCAGGCACTGAAGCTTTCTTT
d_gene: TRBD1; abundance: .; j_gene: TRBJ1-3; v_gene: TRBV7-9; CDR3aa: CASSSSGGQGHGNTIYF; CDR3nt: TGTGCCAGCAGCTCTAGCGGGGGACAGGGCCATGGAAACACCATATATTTT
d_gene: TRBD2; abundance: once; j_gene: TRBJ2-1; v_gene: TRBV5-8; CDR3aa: CASSLALAVDSYNEQFF; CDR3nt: TGTGCCAGCAGCTTGGCGCTAGCGGTGGATTCCTACAATGAGCAGTTCTTC
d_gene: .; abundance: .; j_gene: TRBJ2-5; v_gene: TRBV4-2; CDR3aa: CASSQASSQGETQYF; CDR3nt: TGTGCCAGCAGCCAAGCGTCTAGCCAAGGAGAGACCCAGTACTTC
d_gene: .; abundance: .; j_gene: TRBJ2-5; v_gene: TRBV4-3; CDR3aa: CASSPWPVPGAQYF; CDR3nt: TGCGCCAGCAGCCCGTGGCCCGTGCCAGGGGCCCAGTACTTC
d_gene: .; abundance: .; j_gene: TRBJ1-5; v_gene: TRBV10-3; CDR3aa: CAIKDSGGGNQPQHF; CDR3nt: TGTGCCATCAAGGACTCAGGAGGGGGCAATCAGCCCCAGCATTTT
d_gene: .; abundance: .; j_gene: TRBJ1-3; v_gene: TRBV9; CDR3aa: CASSAGLLSSGNTIYF; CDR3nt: TGTGCCAGCAGCGCGGGACTTCTCTCCTCTGGAAACACCATATATTTT
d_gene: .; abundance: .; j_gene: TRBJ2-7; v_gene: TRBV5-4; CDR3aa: CASTRRVDNEQYF; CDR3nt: TGTGCCAGTACGCGCAGGGTAGACAACGAGCAGTACTTC
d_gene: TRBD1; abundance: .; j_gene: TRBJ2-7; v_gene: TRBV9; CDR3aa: CASSVAGQNSYEQYF; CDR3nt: TGTGCCAGCAGCGTAGCGGGACAGAACTCCTACGAGCAGTACTTC
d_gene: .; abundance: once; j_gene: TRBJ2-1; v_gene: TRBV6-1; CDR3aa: CASSESASVWQNYNEQFF; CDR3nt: TGTGCCAGCAGTGAATCCGCTAGCGTTTGGCAAAATTACAATGAGCAGTTCTTC
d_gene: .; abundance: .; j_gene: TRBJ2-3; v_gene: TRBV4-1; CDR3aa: CASSQRMNTRGDTQYF; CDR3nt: TGCGCCAGCAGCCAAAGGATGAACACCCGAGGAGATACGCAGTATTTT
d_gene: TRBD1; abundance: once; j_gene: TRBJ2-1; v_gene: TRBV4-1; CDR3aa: CASSQDGTGSYNEQFF; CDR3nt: TGCGCCAGCAGCCAAGACGGGACAGGGTCCTACAATGAGCAGTTCTTC
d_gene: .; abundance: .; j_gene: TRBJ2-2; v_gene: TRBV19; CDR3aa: CASSIITQASGELFF; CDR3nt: TGTGCCAGTAGTATCATCACCCAGGCATCCGGGGAGCTGTTTTTT
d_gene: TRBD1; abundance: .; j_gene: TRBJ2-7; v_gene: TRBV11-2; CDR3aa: CASSLEPGTGGHEQYF; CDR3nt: TGTGCCAGCAGCTTAGAACCCGGGACAGGGGGCCACGAGCAGTACTTC
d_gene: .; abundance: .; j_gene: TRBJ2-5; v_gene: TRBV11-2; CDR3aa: CASSFYRQTAQETQYF; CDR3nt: TGTGCCAGCAGCTTTTATCGGCAGACAGCCCAAGAGACCCAGTACTTC
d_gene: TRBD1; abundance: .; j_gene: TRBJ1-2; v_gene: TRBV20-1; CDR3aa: CSASYRGNYGYTF; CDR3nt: TGCAGTGCTAGTTACAGGGGTAACTATGGCTACACCTTC